These 25 T cell receptor beta chains were all obtained from the same sample, sequenced in a study of post-analysis software for immune sequencing data. Findings of the study overall: Patients showed TRBV5-6, TRBV5-1 and TRBV20-1 among roughly five TRBV segments more frequent than in controls.

Their recognized antigens are unknown. Included in the TCR beta cDNA libraries were unique molecular identifiers. TCRdb re-called the PCR reads with MiXCR, one entry per CDR3 protein. In the table there are roughly 620,000 distinct CDR3 sequences, roughly two fifths of which are singletons. The specimen sequenced was blood. These receptors came from a girl between 10 and 17 years old with multiple sclerosis.

This rearrangement joins TRBV3-1 to TRBJ1-2; 12 bases are shared with TRBD1. Germline V gene lookup returns CDR1 LGHDT and CDR2 YNNKEL (reference sequence). Germline trimming cut 5 bases from V and 7 bases from J; bases unmatched to any gene: 11. This CDR3 has 16 residues. The CDR3 is CASSAAIRDRGPGYTF. CDR3 in DNA: TGTGCCAGCAGCGCTGCTATCCGGGACAGGGGGCCTGGCTACACCTTC.

The chain couples TRBV7-2 to TRBJ1-2, with D perhaps matching TRBD1 (5 bases). The germline gives CDR1 SGHTA, CDR2 FQGNSA. V was clipped by 10 bases and J by 3 bases, with 27 bases between them. This CDR3 spans 17 amino acids. CDR3 bases: TGTGCCATCCATAGAGGGCAGGGTCACTTCTGGGACTATGGCTACACCTTC. Translation gives CAIHRGQGHFWDYGYTF.

The CDR3 sequence is CASSITGFYEQYF. In DNA, the CDR3 is TGTGCCAGCAGTATTACCGGGTTCTACGAGCAGTACTTC. The chain employs TRBV12-3 or TRBV12-4 and TRBJ2-7; D not resolved. Between the trimmed V and J ends, which lost 5 bases and 3 bases, there was a span of 11 bases. This CDR3 region has 13 residues.

J is TRBJ1-4 and V is TRBV20-1, with 7 bases matching TRBD1. The V gene's germline CDR1 is DFQATT and CDR2 SNEGSKA (reference sequence). This CDR3 is built from 15 residues. J gave up 0 bases and V 6 bases, and 7 bases lay outside the gene matches. The CDR3 reads CSARQGGATNEKLFF. CDR3 coding DNA: TGCAGTGCAAGACAGGGTGGCGCAACTAATGAAAAACTGTTTTTT.

This rearrangement joins TRBV4-2 to TRBJ1-4; 8 bases align to TRBD1. There are 17 residues in the CDR3. V was clipped by 0 bases and J by 8 bases; unmatched bases: 11. The germline V gene encodes CDR1 LGHNA and CDR2 YNFKEQ. The CDR3 bases are TGTGCCAGCAGCCAAGATTCGCAATGGACAGGGAAGGAAAAACTGTTTTTT. Protein sequence: CASSQDSQWTGKEKLFF.

The chain joins TRBV7-9 to TRBJ2-3; weak D call: TRBD1 (6 bases). Trimming cost V 4 bases and J 4 bases, with 12 bases left between them. The CDR3 covers 14 residues. Germline V lookup: CDR1 SEHNR, CDR2 FQNEAQ (reference sequence). In DNA form, the CDR3 reads TGTGCCAGCAGCTCCCGACAGGTTTCAGATACGCAGTATTTT. Its translation is CASSSRQVSDTQYF.

This clonotype was picked up one time. The chain combines TRBV5-6 with TRBJ1-1; 8 bases map to TRBD1. Trimming took 3 bases from V and 6 from J; bases not matched to a gene: 7. This CDR3 is 14 amino acids long. In germline, CDR1 is SGHDT, CDR2 YYEEEE. The CDR3: CASSSWTGRAEAFF. CDR3 nucleotide sequence: TGTGCCAGCAGCTCATGGACAGGGAGGGCTGAAGCTTTCTTT.

This clonotype has only a few counts. V gene TRBV20-1 combines with J gene TRBJ2-3; 7 bases agree with TRBD1. After removal of 3 bases from V and 1 base from J, the junction contained 7 bases not matched to a gene. The CDR3 contains 15 residues. Germline loops: CDR1 DFQATT, CDR2 SNEGSKA (reference sequence). The CDR3 region is CSARRGQLRTDTQYF. CDR3 nucleotide sequence: TGCAGTGCTAGGAGGGGACAGTTACGCACAGATACGCAGTATTTT.

This clonotype was observed a handful of times. The chain combines TRBV15 with TRBJ2-3; maybe TRBD2 (5 bases). The CDR3 sequence is 18 residues long. V lost 0 bases to trimming and J lost 5 bases, with 21 bases between them. Germline values: CDR1 LNHNV, CDR2 YYDKDF (reference sequence). Here the CDR3 DNA reads TGTGCCACCAGCAGAGATAGAGAAACGGGGTCAAGAGGAGATACGCAGTATTTT. Encoded protein: CATSRDRETGSRGDTQYF.

This clonotype was counted once. This rearrangement joins TRBV12-3 or TRBV12-4 to TRBJ1-1, with 7 nucleotides matching TRBD1. Trimming took 6 bases from V and 0 from J; bases not matched to a gene: 4. The CDR3 runs 14 residues. The CDR3 is CASRAGQLNTEAFF. DNA for the CDR3: TGTGCCAGCAGGGCGGGACAGCTGAACACTGAAGCTTTCTTT.

CDR3 in amino acids: CASSSGTSGGGTSSYNEQFF. CDR3 coding DNA: TGTGCCAGCAGTTCCGGGACTAGCGGGGGTGGCACAAGCTCCTACAATGAGCAGTTCTTC. The chain carries TRBV6-5 and TRBJ2-1; 14 nucleotides line up with TRBD2. CDR1 is MNHEY, CDR2 SVGAGI, per germline. The CDR3 loop spans 20 amino acids. V shed 4 bases, J shed 0 bases, and the junction held 11 bases outside the gene matches.

The CDR3 here is CASSELGEAYF. The CDR3 DNA reads TGTGCCAGCAGTGAACTGGGGGAGGCGTACTTC. The rearrangement joins TRBV6-1 to TRBJ2-7; TRBD2 might be the D (6 bases). The CDR3 covers 11 residues. The ends were cut back, 2 bases at V and 12 bases at J, with 11 bases in the middle. CDR1 is MNHNS, CDR2 SASEGT, per germline.

J is TRBJ2-7 and V is TRBV5-1; a weak D match, TRBD1 (5 bases). The DNA end lines up better with TRBJ2-5; the J call may be wrong. Germline CDR1 is SGHRS and CDR2 is YFSETQ. CDR3 length equals 15 residues. CDR3 residues: CASSLGAGAGETQYF. The CDR3 nucleotides are TGCGCCAGCAGCTTGGGGGCCGGCGCAGGGGAGACCCAGTACTTC.

DNA of the CDR3: TGTGCCAGCAGTGTTGAGGCTACGGGTACGCAGTATTTT. Its protein is CASSVEATGTQYF. This sequence joins TRBV12-3 or TRBV12-4 and TRBJ2-3; no clear D gene. The ends were cut back, 5 bases at V and 8 bases at J, with 14 bases in the middle. This CDR3 is built from 13 residues.

The chain employs TRBV7-9 and TRBJ1-1, with D perhaps TRBD1 (6 bases). This CDR3 has 17 residues. Between the trimmed V and J ends, which lost 5 bases and 0 bases, there was a span of 19 bases. Germline V CDR1 and CDR2: SEHNR, FQNEAQ (reference sequence). CDR3 DNA: TGTGCCAGCAGCCCAGGCTGGGGCAGGGACATGAACACTGAAGCTTTCTTT. It specifies CASSPGWGRDMNTEAFF.

The chain combines TRBV12-5 with TRBJ1-6; D is perhaps TRBD1 (5 bases). CDR1 and CDR2 (germline): LGHNT, FRNRAP. The ends were cut back, 7 bases at V and 4 bases at J, with 11 bases in the middle. This CDR3 has 14 amino acids. For the CDR3, the DNA is TGTGCTAGTGTTCCGGGACCTTATAATTCACCCCTCCACTTT. Protein: CASVPGPYNSPLHF.

V and J are TRBV11-2 and TRBJ2-5; weak D call: TRBD2 (5 bases). With the DNA end fitting TRBJ2-7 better, the J assignment may be wrong. This CDR3 region has 16 residues. CDR1 and CDR2 from the germline V gene are SGHAT and FQNNGV. CDR3 loop: CASSFRPSPISDEQYF. DNA for the CDR3: TGTGCCAGCAGCTTCAGGCCTAGCCCCATTTCGGACGAGCAGTACTTC.

The V gene is TRBV12-3 or TRBV12-4, the J gene TRBJ1-5; possibly TRBD1 for D (5 bases). Trimming removed 6 bases at V and 5 bases at J, with 20 bases between. The CDR3 is 16 amino acids. CDR3 region: CASSPQGATWDQPQHF. DNA for the CDR3: TGTGCCAGCAGCCCTCAAGGGGCCACTTGGGATCAGCCCCAGCATTTT.

The chain couples TRBV7-9 to TRBJ2-5, with TRBD1 as a possible D gene (6 bases). The CDR3 consists of 14 residues. Germline loops: CDR1 SEHNR, CDR2 FQNEAQ (reference sequence). Trimming shortened V by 5 bases and J by 1 base, and 11 bases separated the two germline ends. Written as DNA, the CDR3 is TGTGCCAGCAGCATTGGGGACATCCAAGAGACCCAGTACTTC. It encodes CASSIGDIQETQYF.

This clonotype occurred a few times. The chain combines TRBV5-1 with TRBJ2-7; 7 positions match TRBD1. V lost 10 bases to trimming and J lost 0 bases; unmatched junction nucleotides: 10. The CDR3 is 14 amino acids. Per germline, CDR1 SGHRS and CDR2 YFSETQ. The CDR3 sequence is CASRFRDSSYEQYF. CDR3 sequence (DNA): TGCGCCTCCCGATTCCGGGACAGCTCCTACGAGCAGTACTTC.

This clonotype was counted only a few times. This rearrangement joins TRBV5-6 to TRBJ1-5; no clear D gene. Trimming shortened V by 4 bases and J by 7 bases, and 12 bases separated the two germline ends. The CDR3 is 13 amino acids. Germline V CDR1 and CDR2: SGHDT, YYEEEE. The CDR3 reads CASSGRPGQPQHF. In DNA form, the CDR3 reads TGTGCCAGCAGCGGTCGGCCCGGACAGCCCCAGCATTTT.

This clonotype has more than one count but fewer than ten. The rearrangement joins TRBV20-1 to TRBJ2-1; 9 nucleotides agree with TRBD2. CDR1 is DFQATT and CDR2 is SNEGSKA in the germline V gene (reference sequence). The CDR3 consists of 15 residues. The ends lost 6 bases at V and 7 bases at J; junction bases unmatched: 13. Written as DNA, the CDR3 is TGCAGTGCGTACCTAGCGGGAAGTCTGCGAAATGAGCAGTTCTTC. Translated: CSAYLAGSLRNEQFF.

The chain is built from TRBV6-5 and TRBJ2-3; 8 positions agree with TRBD2. This CDR3 contains 14 residues. Germline-derived CDR1 and CDR2 are MNHEY and SVGAGI. After removal of 7 bases from V and 2 bases from J, the junction contained 5 bases not matched to a gene. CDR3 in DNA: TGTGCCAGCAAACCGGGGGGGTCCACAGATACGCAGTATTTT. This codes for CASKPGGSTDTQYF.

This clonotype occurred a few times. The rearrangement uses TRBV11-2 and TRBJ2-7, with 7 bases that match TRBD1. Germline CDR1 is SGHAT and CDR2 is FQNNGV. V dropped 3 bases and J dropped 1; count of bases not matched to a gene: 6. The CDR3 has 15 residues. CDR3 region: CASSLPGQHSYEQYF. The CDR3 DNA reads TGTGCCAGCAGCTTGCCGGGACAGCATTCCTACGAGCAGTACTTC.

This chain uses TRBV11-2 with TRBJ2-1; TRBD1 might be the D (5 bases). Per the germline V gene, CDR1 is SGHAT and CDR2 is FQNNGV. There are 17 residues in the CDR3. V lost 6 bases to trimming and J lost 0 bases, with 18 bases between them. CDR3 region: CASRTPGSGHSYNEQFF. CDR3 in DNA: TGTGCCAGCAGGACTCCTGGCTCTGGACACTCCTACAATGAGCAGTTCTTC. Variable domain in full (rest from reference TRBV11-2 and TRBJ2-1): EAGVAQSPRYKIIEKRQSVAFWCNPISGHATLYWYQQILGQGPKLLIQFQNNGVVDDSQLPKDRFSAERLKGVDSTLKIQPAKLEDSAVYLCASRTPGSGHSYNEQFFGPGTRLTVL.